Listed below are T cell receptor beta chains from one sample, sequenced in a study of blood T cell repertoires in COVID-19. Using immunoSEQ multiplex PCR, the repertoire was profiled, and TCRdb retains in-frame clones only, with some absent. This table holds 300,000 to 400,000 clones, roughly nine tenths found once. The material sequenced was peripheral blood. The source of these receptors is a woman between 25 and 40 years old with COVID-19, enrolled during active disease. Each CDR3 is given with its conserved first and last residue.

length,V,J,CDR3
14,TRBV28,TRBJ1-1,CASTKQGPRTEAFF
13,TRBV7-8,TRBJ1-4,CASSSTGDEKLFF
14,TRBV6-5,TRBJ1-3,CASRKTGAGNTIYF
14,TRBV5-1,TRBJ2-3,CASSLGSVGDTQYF
13,TRBV5-1,TRBJ2-3,CASSMDTTDTQYF
14,TRBV6-1,TRBJ1-1,CASSDLRGNTEAFF
14,TRBV13,TRBJ2-7,CASSPGLAHYEQYF
17,TRBV5-1,TRBJ2-7,CASSLGGSGRTAYEQYF
14,TRBV6-1,TRBJ2-7,CASSEWAPGDEQYF
17,TRBV5-1,TRBJ1-2,CASSSTGGGRGPYGYTF
19,TRBV7-9,TRBJ2-7,CASSLTGLAGGAISYEQYF
12,TRBV29-1,TRBJ1-1,CSVEVVRAEAFF
14,TRBV19,TRBJ1-5,CASSEGASKRPQHF
19,TRBV10-2,TRBJ2-7,CASSESGMVPGQGTYEQYF
15,TRBV24-1,TRBJ2-7,CATSDRVAGVREQYF
14,TRBV20-1,TRBJ1-1,CSASMGGLNTEAFF
15,TRBV13,TRBJ2-7,CASSLGGTGGYEQYF